The next 14 T cell receptor beta chains were all read from a single sample in a study of graft-versus-host responses after intestinal transplantation. Some clones are missing from TCRdb's copy, which holds only in-frame ones; the method was immunoSEQ multiplex PCR. The sample lists about 97,000 clones, about 93% occurring once. The source was PBMCs, collected approximately 470 days after intestinal transplant. Receptors were obtained from a human patient who received an intestinal transplant, so some T cells may come from the graft donor.

The chain employs TRBV19 and TRBJ1-1; D unresolved. Germline V lookup: CDR1 LNHDA, CDR2 SQIVND (reference sequence). The CDR3 totals 16 residues. V lost 3 bases to trimming and J lost 6 bases, with 20 bases between them. The CDR3 DNA reads TGTGCCAGTAGTATTCTGCAGGCCGCGATGGGGTCTGAAGCTTTCTTT. This encodes CASSILQAAMGSEAFF.

In DNA, the CDR3 is TGTGCCAGCACCAAGACAGGGTCTGGGGTTAACTATGGCTACACCTTC. Its translation: CASTKTGSGVNYGYTF. The gene calls are TRBV6-6 and TRBJ1-2, with 7 bases aligning to TRBD1. Unmatched junction bases numbered 12, after V lost 7 bases and J lost 1 base. Looked up from germline, CDR1 is MNHNY and CDR2 is SVGAGI (reference sequence). The CDR3 totals 16 residues.

The CDR3 loop is CAISPLRTANTEAFF. The DNA for the CDR3 is TGTGCCATCAGCCCATTGAGGACAGCCAACACTGAAGCTTTCTTT. The rearrangement links TRBV10-3 to TRBJ1-1; D possibly corresponds to TRBD1 (6 bases). Germline CDR1 is ENHRY and CDR2 is SYGVKD. The CDR3 is made up of 15 amino acids. The V end lost 6 bases, the J end lost 2 bases, and 16 bases lay between the germline ends.

The V and J genes are TRBV10-2 and TRBJ2-7; D unclear. In germline, CDR1 is WSHSY, CDR2 SAAADI. Trimming took 3 bases from V and 2 from J, leaving 8 bases between them. This CDR3 comprises 13 residues. The CDR3 loop reads CASSEGSPYEQYF. The CDR3 DNA follows: TGCGCCAGCAGTGAAGGCAGTCCCTACGAGCAGTACTTC.

This clone has a single count. V and J are TRBV6-5 and TRBJ2-7, with D unresolved. This CDR3 spans 14 amino acids. The germline CDR1 and CDR2 sequences are MNHEY and SVGAGI. The germline V and J ends were trimmed by 2 bases and 5 bases, with 13 bases remaining between them. CDR3 residues: CASSYSTQINEQYF. CDR3 nucleotides: TGTGCCAGCAGTTACAGCACCCAGATCAACGAGCAGTACTTC.

The genes are TRBV5-1 and TRBJ2-3; D is perhaps TRBD2 (5 bases). V was shortened by 1 base and J by 0 bases, with 6 bases between the two germline ends. Germline assignment: CDR1 SGHRS and CDR2 YFSETQ. This CDR3 has 14 amino acids. In nucleotides, the CDR3 is TGCGCCAGCAGCTTGAGGACTAGCACAGATACGCAGTATTTT. It codes for CASSLRTSTDTQYF.

The count of this clone is one. V is TRBV19 and J is TRBJ1-1; D ambiguous. Trimming removed 2 bases from V and 6 bases from J, with 19 bases in between. The V gene's germline CDR1 is LNHDA and CDR2 SQIVND (reference sequence). There are 16 residues in the CDR3. The chain's CDR3 is CASSIRAFFGVPEAFF. CDR3 DNA sequence: TGTGCCAGTAGTATACGGGCATTTTTCGGTGTCCCTGAAGCTTTCTTT.

This chain links TRBV11-1 with TRBJ2-6; TRBD1 agrees at 7 bases. Germline CDR1 is SGHAT and CDR2 is FQDESV (reference sequence). Germline trimming cut 9 bases from V and 0 bases from J; bases unmatched to any gene: 11. This CDR3 has 17 residues. CDR3 in amino acids: CASTHWDRHSGANVLTF. The CDR3 DNA follows: TGTGCCAGTACCCATTGGGACAGACACTCTGGGGCCAACGTCCTGACTTTC.

The rearrangement uses TRBV2 and TRBJ1-5; D is uncertain. Trimming took 2 bases from V and 5 from J, leaving 13 bases between them. This CDR3 has 15 residues. From germline, CDR1 is SNHLY and CDR2 FYNNEI. CDR3 coding DNA: TGTGCCAGCAGTGAATGGGGAGTTCCCGATCAGCCCCAGCATTTT. The encoded protein is CASSEWGVPDQPQHF.

J is TRBJ2-3 and V is TRBV5-1; D might be TRBD1 (5 bases). From germline, CDR1 is SGHRS and CDR2 YFSETQ. This CDR3 contains 13 residues. The germline V and J ends were trimmed by 4 bases and 2 bases, with 8 bases remaining between them. For the CDR3, the DNA is TGCGCCAGCAGCACGGACACCACAGATACGCAGTATTTT. This translates into CASSTDTTDTQYF.

The J gene is TRBJ2-1, the V gene TRBV18; no definite D call. The CDR3 spans 14 residues. V shed 3 bases and J shed 9 bases, with 15 bases lying between them. Germline CDR1 is KGHSH and CDR2 is LQKENI. Here the CDR3 DNA reads TGTGCCAGCTCACCCAACCAAGGGATTGGTGAGCAGTTCTTC. Its protein product is CASSPNQGIGEQFF.

The CDR3 reads CSVRDTGELFF. CDR3 DNA sequence: TGCAGCGTCCGGGACACCGGGGAGCTGTTTTTT. J is TRBJ2-2 and V is TRBV29-1; D is uncertain. CDR3 length: 11 amino acids. Germline V CDR1 and CDR2: SQVTM, ANQGSEA. Trimming cost V 6 bases and J 3 bases, with 5 bases left between them.

The CDR3 bases are TGCGCCAGCAGCCAAGGGGCGTATGGGCAGGGGCAAGAGACCCAGTACTTC. Amino acid sequence: CASSQGAYGQGQETQYF. The V and J genes are TRBV4-1 and TRBJ2-5; D may be TRBD1 (6 bases). Germline V gene lookup returns CDR1 MGHRA and CDR2 YSYEKL. V shed 1 base and J shed 2 bases, with 17 bases lying between them. The length of the CDR3 is 17 residues.

CDR3 in amino acids: CASSGGAPDTQYF. CDR3 coding DNA: TGTGCCAGCAGCGGAGGGGCCCCAGATACGCAGTATTTT. The chain is built from TRBV9 and TRBJ2-3; either TRBD1 or TRBD2 may supply D (5 bases each). V was cut by 3 bases and J by 4 bases, with 9 bases left in between. Germline CDR1 and CDR2: SGDLS and YYNGEE. The CDR3 loop spans 13 amino acids. The whole variable domain, remainder taken from reference TRBV9 and TRBJ2-3, is DSGVTQTPKHLITATGQRVTLRCSPRSGDLSVYWYQQSLDQGLQFLIQYYNGEERAKGNILERFSAQQFPDLHSELNLSSLELGDSALYFCASSGGAPDTQYFGPGTRLTVL.